The entry below gives a single T cell receptor beta chain sequence along with its context. The antigen is undetermined. These data belong to a study of OX40 agonist ivuxolimab in advanced cancers. Overall study results and limits: Among the lowest peripheral clonal expansion occurred in 0.1-3.0 mg/kg partial responders.

Measured with immunoSEQ multiplex PCR; TCRdb has only the in-frame clones, and not every one. The sample includes around 120,000 clones, around 91% seen only once; the top ten take around 0.57%. Germline V CDR1 and CDR2: LGHNA, YSLEER. V dropped 3 bases and J dropped 4; count of bases not matched to a gene: 7. The CDR3 spans 15 residues. The sequenced sample was CD4+ or CD8+ T cells sorted from blood, obtained in a trial of the OX40 agonist ivuxolimab. This chain links TRBV4-3 with TRBJ2-5, with 8 bases aligning to TRBD2. This clonotype originated in an adult with an advanced solid tumor such as melanoma, head and neck, liver or kidney cancer. The chain's CDR3 is CASSQDGLAGETQYF. CDR3 sequence (DNA): TGCGCCAGCAGCCAGGATGGGCTAGCGGGAGAGACCCAGTACTTC.